This T cell receptor beta chain emerged from a study of blood T cell repertoires in COVID-19. Looking at the study overall: Spain, Italy and the United States supplied samples that represented acute and convalescent COVID-19. Sources were T cells, B-cell-depleted T cells, or PBMCs; the material itself was cDNA or gDNA.

The table came from immunoSEQ multiplex PCR; TCRdb's copy has only in-frame clones and leaves some out. The table shows more than 80,000 clones, with around 80% occurring only once. Germline V gene data show CDR1 as MNHNY and CDR2 as SVGAGI (reference sequence). CDR3 length: 15 amino acids. V was clipped by 7 bases and J by 0 bases, with 12 bases between them. This TCR was recovered from a man in his forties or fifties with active or convalescent COVID-19. V and J are TRBV6-6 and TRBJ2-2; no firm D call. Sequenced material: peripheral blood. The CDR3: CASTAELTNTGELFF. The CDR3 DNA reads TGTGCCAGCACCGCCGAACTTACGAACACCGGGGAGCTGTTTTTT.